This T cell receptor beta chain was found in a study of T cells in Graves' hyperthyroidism and ophthalmopathy. There are 12 residues in the CDR3. V lost 6 bases and J 5 bases, leaving 10 bases between the germline ends. Study-level results: Blood held most thyroid clonotypes expanded above 0.001 frequency. In validation, the model predicted ophthalmopathy. These predictions came a median roughly 6.5 months before onset.

At least ten counts were recorded for this clonotype. Its antigen remains unknown. Researchers took RNA transcripts and amplified the TCR beta CDR3 regions from them. A first-round RT-PCR of the TCR CDR3 used the HTBI primer set. TCRdb reanalysed the multiplex PCR reads using MiXCR and keeps one entry per CDR3 protein. The sample yields 400,000 to 600,000 distinct CDR3 sequences, less than 25% seen once. Patients showing uncontrolled infection, other autoimmune disease, pregnancy or lactation were ineligible. Orbital computed tomography, thyroid ultrasound, serum thyroxine and TRAb, and clinical symptoms together informed the diagnoses.

V gene TRBV12-3 or TRBV12-4 combines with J gene TRBJ2-5; no definite D call. The sequence came from a man younger than 35 with Graves' hyperthyroidism. Specimen: blood. The CDR3 sequence is CASSFSKETQYF. CDR3 in DNA: TGTGCCAGCAGCTTCTCCAAGGAGACCCAGTACTTC.